The present TCR beta chain was sequenced within a study of somatic mutations in cytotoxic T cells in rheumatoid arthritis. Across the study: Among the T-cell populations stained with V beta antibodies, some were separated by flow sorting at nearly 100% purity, including V beta1+ cells whose TCRB was sequenced.

Libraries were prepared by immunoSEQ multiplex PCR; TCRdb keeps only in-frame clonotypes and omits some of them. The sample has 15,000 to 20,000 clones, 70% to 80% seen once. CDR1 MNHEY and CDR2 SMNVEV come from the germline V gene (reference sequence). The CDR3 sequence is 17 residues long. The V end was cut by 2 bases, the J end by 0 bases, with 13 bases between. This sequence originates from a man aged 55 to 70 in good health. The chain carries TRBV27 and TRBJ2-2; tentative D call: TRBD2 (6 bases). Sequenced: CD8+ T cells sorted from blood. The CDR3 DNA is TGTGCCAGCAGTTTAACTCGGGGGAGCGCGAACACCGGGGAGCTGTTTTTT. Its translation is CASSLTRGSANTGELFF.